This paragraph reports one TCR beta chain. The antigen is not known. A much larger clone sits a single nucleotide away, making a read error possible. The data belong to a study of blood T cells in healthy people across ages. Study conclusions and caveats: Because donor CMV status was unknown, expanded clonotype changes were possibly confounded.

Through a sample-barcoded 5' primer and a J-beta primer mix, a second PCR was run for roughly 6 to 11 cycles. TCRdb fed the 5' RACE reads into MiXCR, producing one record per CDR3 protein. The sample shows over 1,500,000 distinct CDR3 sequences, 30% to 40% of them seen only once. V lost 5 bases to trimming and J lost 0 bases, with 8 bases between them. The CDR3 sequence is 13 residues long. Germline CDR1 DFQATT, CDR2 SNEGSKA (reference sequence). Donors ranged from about 6 to 95 years old and were healthy Caucasians in Russia. The source material was blood. The sequence was collected from a human donor in good health. The chain joins TRBV20-1 to TRBJ1-5; D is possibly TRBD1 (5 bases). The DNA for the CDR3 is TGCAGTGCTGACAGAAATAGCAATCAGCCCCAGCATTTT. Amino acid sequence: CSADRNSNQPQHF.